This T cell receptor beta chain was identified during a study of cytomegalovirus exposure and HLA in healthy donors. Overall study: Earlier results showed approximately 110 million unique TCR beta sequences derived from approximately 180 million T cells. Points from the study as a whole: Prior analysis indicated that the majority of TCR beta V segments exhibited productivity approximately 87% or approximately 30% of the time.

Of note for this clone: Antigen unknown.

Primers: 60 Vbeta forward and 13 Jbeta reverse. The data were produced by immunoSEQ multiplex PCR, yet TCRdb's version contains in-frame clones alone and is incomplete. The table records about 180,000 clones, roughly 70% of them present only once. Sequencing was performed on PBMCs. This clonotype was obtained from a male donor in good health and CMV-seronegative.

In DNA, the CDR3 is TGCGCCAGCAGCCAAGAACACGCGGCGCGCTCCTACGAGCAGTACTTC. It translates to CASSQEHAARSYEQYF. The chain combines TRBV4-1 with TRBJ2-7, with no clear D. Germline V CDR1 and CDR2: MGHRA, YSYEKL. This CDR3 spans 16 amino acids. Trimming left V 0 bases short and J 0 bases short, with 12 bases between.